The TCR beta chain under discussion was sequenced for a study of blood T cell repertoires in COVID-19. Study summary: Donors in the United States, Italy and Spain gave samples during acute or convalescent COVID-19.

The method was immunoSEQ multiplex PCR; TCRdb's version includes in-frame clones alone and lacks a portion of them. The sample lists some 520,000 clones, 89% occurring once. Trimming cost V 2 bases and J 5 bases; bases outside gene matches: 8. This CDR3 is 17 amino acids long. Germline V gene sequence: CDR1 LGHDT, CDR2 YNNKEL (reference sequence). The chain has TRBV3-1 (or the pseudogene TRBV3-2) and TRBJ2-2; 10 bases map to TRBD2. The specimen sequenced was peripheral blood. The receptor comes from a man aged 18 to 29 with COVID-19, enrolled during active disease. CDR3 in DNA: TGTGCCAGCAGCCAACAGACCCTAGCGGGAGTTACCGGGGAGCTGTTTTTT. This sequence encodes CASSQQTLAGVTGELFF.